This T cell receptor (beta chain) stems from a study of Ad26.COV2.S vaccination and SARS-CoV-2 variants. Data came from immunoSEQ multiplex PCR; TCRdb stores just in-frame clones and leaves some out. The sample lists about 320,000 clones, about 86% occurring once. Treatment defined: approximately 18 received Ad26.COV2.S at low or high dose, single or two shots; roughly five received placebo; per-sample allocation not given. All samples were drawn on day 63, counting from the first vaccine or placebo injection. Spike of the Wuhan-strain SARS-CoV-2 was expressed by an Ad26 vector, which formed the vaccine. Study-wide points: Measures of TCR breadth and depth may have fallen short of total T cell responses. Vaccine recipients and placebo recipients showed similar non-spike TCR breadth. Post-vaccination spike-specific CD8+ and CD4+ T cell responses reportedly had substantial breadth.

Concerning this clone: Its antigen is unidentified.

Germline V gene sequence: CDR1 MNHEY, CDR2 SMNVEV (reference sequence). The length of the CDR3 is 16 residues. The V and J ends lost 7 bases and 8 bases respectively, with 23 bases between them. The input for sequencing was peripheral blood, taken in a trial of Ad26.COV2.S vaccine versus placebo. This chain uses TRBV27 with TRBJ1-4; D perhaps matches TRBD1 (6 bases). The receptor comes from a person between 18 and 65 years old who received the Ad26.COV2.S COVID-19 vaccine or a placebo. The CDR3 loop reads CASMAQRRGWGEKLFF. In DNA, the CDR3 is TGTGCCAGCATGGCCCAACGCAGGGGATGGGGGGAAAAACTGTTTTTT.